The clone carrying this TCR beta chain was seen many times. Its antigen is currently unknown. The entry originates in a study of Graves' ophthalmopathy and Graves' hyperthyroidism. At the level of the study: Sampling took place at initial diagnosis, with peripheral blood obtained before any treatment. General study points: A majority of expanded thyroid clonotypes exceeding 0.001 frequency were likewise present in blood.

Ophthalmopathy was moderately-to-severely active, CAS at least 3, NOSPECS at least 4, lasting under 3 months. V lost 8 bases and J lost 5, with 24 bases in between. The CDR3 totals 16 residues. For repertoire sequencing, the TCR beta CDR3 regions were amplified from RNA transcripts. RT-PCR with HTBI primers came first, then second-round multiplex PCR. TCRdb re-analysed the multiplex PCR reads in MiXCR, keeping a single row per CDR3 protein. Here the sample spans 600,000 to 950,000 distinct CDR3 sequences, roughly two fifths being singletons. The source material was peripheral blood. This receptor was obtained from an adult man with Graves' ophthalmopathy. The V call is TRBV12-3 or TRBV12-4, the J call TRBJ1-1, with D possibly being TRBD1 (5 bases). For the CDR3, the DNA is TGTGCCAGCGGCCCTGGCGTAGGGACCGTCGGGACTGAAGCTTTCTTT. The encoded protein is CASGPGVGTVGTEAFF.